This T cell receptor beta chain comes out of a study of cytomegalovirus exposure and HLA in healthy donors. The germline V gene has CDR1 SGHTS and CDR2 YDEGEE. The CDR3 contains 15 residues. V was trimmed by 3 bases and J by 2 bases, leaving 13 bases between them. The PCR used 60 Vbeta and 13 Jbeta primers. Assay: immunoSEQ multiplex PCR; the TCRdb copy retains only in-frame clones and omits some. Among 65,000 to 85,000 clones listed, 79% were seen once. Sequenced input: PBMCs. The clonotype originates from a woman between 40 and 55 years old in good health and CMV-seropositive. V gene TRBV5-8 combines with J gene TRBJ2-3; perhaps TRBD1 as D (6 bases). The CDR3 here is CASSWGHLNTDTQYF. The CDR3, as DNA: TGTGCCAGCAGCTGGGGACACCTCAACACAGATACGCAGTATTTT.